The rows below give T cell receptor beta chains drawn from one sample of a study of cytomegalovirus exposure and HLA in healthy donors. The repertoire was sequenced with immunoSEQ multiplex PCR; TCRdb's copy has only in-frame clones and lacks some. This table has some 100,000 clones, about 84% appearing once. Sample: PBMCs. The source is a girl aged 2 to 10 in good health and CMV-seropositive. The CDR3 runs from the conserved cysteine through the conserved F or W. The order of the fields is D gene, clone size, V gene, J gene, CDR3 protein, CDR3 DNA. D genes are given only for firm matches. Clone size appears in some rows only: once, few, many, or a class for an expanded clone.

>TRBD1|few|TRBV30|TRBJ1-2
CAWSGTGAYGYTF
TGTGCCTGGAGTGGGACAGGGGCCTATGGCTACACCTTC
>-|-|TRBV28|TRBJ1-1
CASRSVNTEAFF
TGTGCCAGCAGGTCGGTGAACACTGAAGCTTTCTTT
>TRBD1|-|TRBV11-2|TRBJ1-1
CASSLVRGQGRMNTEAFF
TGTGCCAGCAGCTTAGTCCGGGGACAGGGACGAATGAACACTGAAGCTTTCTTT
>-|-|TRBV6-1|TRBJ1-5
CASLSIRNQPQHF
TGTGCCAGCTTGAGTATCAGGAATCAGCCCCAGCATTTT
>TRBD1|-|TRBV27|TRBJ1-1
CASSSIQGAGRNTEAFF
TGTGCCAGCAGTTCTATACAGGGGGCTGGTAGGAACACTGAAGCTTTCTTT
>-|-|TRBV7-2|TRBJ1-3
CASSFLGDGNTIYF
TGTGCCAGCAGCTTCTTAGGGGATGGAAACACCATATATTTT
>-|-|TRBV4-2|TRBJ2-5
CASSQDFTGETQYF
TGTGCCAGCAGCCAAGATTTCACAGGGGAGACCCAGTACTTC
>-|few|TRBV5-4|TRBJ2-3
CASSPDRITDTQYF
TGTGCCAGCAGCCCGGACAGAATCACAGATACGCAGTATTTT
>TRBD1|-|TRBV6-1|TRBJ1-1
CASRTGVNTEAFF
TGTGCCAGCCGGACAGGGGTGAACACTGAAGCTTTCTTT
>TRBD1|few|TRBV6-1|TRBJ2-7
CASSESGLRDSSYEQYF
TGTGCCAGCAGTGAATCGGGCCTCCGGGACAGCTCCTACGAGCAGTACTTC
>-|few|TRBV6-5|TRBJ1-5
CASSETWSNQPQHF
TGTGCCAGCAGTGAGACTTGGAGCAATCAGCCCCAGCATTTT
>-|-|TRBV7-9|TRBJ1-5
CASSFGQVDDQPQHF
TGTGCCAGCAGCTTTGGCCAGGTCGACGATCAGCCCCAGCATTTT
>TRBD2|-|TRBV29-1|TRBJ2-2
CSVSYSPLAGAGELFF
TGCAGCGTTTCCTACAGTCCTTTAGCGGGAGCCGGGGAGCTGTTTTTT
>TRBD1|-|TRBV5-1|TRBJ2-1
CASSTNTGGNEQFF
TGCGCCAGCAGTACGAATACAGGGGGGAATGAGCAGTTCTTC
>TRBD2|-|TRBV6-5|TRBJ2-1
CASSRLADSYNEQFF
TGTGCCAGCAGTAGACTAGCGGACTCCTACAATGAGCAGTTCTTC
>-|-|TRBV21-1|TRBJ2-1
CASSKRLRTSGTQTEQFF
TGTGCCAGCAGCAAACGATTAAGGACTAGCGGGACCCAAACGGAGCAGTTCTTC